The present T cell receptor beta chain was sequenced within a study of early stage breast cancer tumors. Overall study results and limits: Unsorted bulk genomic DNA sequencing lacked pairing and functional marker data.

Clones were sequenced by immunoSEQ multiplex PCR, and TCRdb holds only the in-frame ones, with some missing. The sample includes tens of thousands of clones, 75% to 95% of them seen just once. Details on this clone: What it recognizes is unknown.

The ends were cut back, 5 bases at V and 0 bases at J, with 13 bases in the middle. The CDR3 contains 15 residues. Germline V gene data show CDR1 as SGHTA and CDR2 as FQGTGA. The source is a person aged 65-85 years with breast cancer. V is TRBV7-3 and J is TRBJ1-1; possibly TRBD1 for D (6 bases). The sample taken for sequencing was blood. CDR3 in DNA: TGTGCCAGCAGCCTCGGACAGATTATGAACACTGAAGCTTTCTTT. The encoded protein is CASSLGQIMNTEAFF.